This entry is about one T cell receptor (beta chain). What it binds is unknown. A multiplex PCR was run with 60 Vbeta primers and 13 Jbeta primers. Produced via immunoSEQ multiplex PCR; TCRdb's table is partial and in-frame only. The sample lists roughly 110,000 clones, about 80% occurring once. This entry comes from a study of cytomegalovirus exposure and HLA in healthy donors. The germline CDR1 and CDR2 sequences are SGHRS and YFSETQ. This CDR3 has 16 amino acids. The V gene end was trimmed by 4 bases and the J gene end by 4 bases; junction bases not matched to a gene: 6. Study-level results: A few CMV-associated chains were confirmed in vitro to be specific for CMV antigens.

The clonotype was recovered from a man aged 25-40 years in good health and CMV-seronegative. The V and J genes are TRBV5-1 and TRBJ2-5; 14 positions match TRBD2. The sample taken for sequencing was PBMCs. Here the CDR3 DNA reads TGCGCCAGCAGCCGGGGGACTAGCGGGAGCCCAGAGACCCAGTACTTC. Encoded protein: CASSRGTSGSPETQYF.